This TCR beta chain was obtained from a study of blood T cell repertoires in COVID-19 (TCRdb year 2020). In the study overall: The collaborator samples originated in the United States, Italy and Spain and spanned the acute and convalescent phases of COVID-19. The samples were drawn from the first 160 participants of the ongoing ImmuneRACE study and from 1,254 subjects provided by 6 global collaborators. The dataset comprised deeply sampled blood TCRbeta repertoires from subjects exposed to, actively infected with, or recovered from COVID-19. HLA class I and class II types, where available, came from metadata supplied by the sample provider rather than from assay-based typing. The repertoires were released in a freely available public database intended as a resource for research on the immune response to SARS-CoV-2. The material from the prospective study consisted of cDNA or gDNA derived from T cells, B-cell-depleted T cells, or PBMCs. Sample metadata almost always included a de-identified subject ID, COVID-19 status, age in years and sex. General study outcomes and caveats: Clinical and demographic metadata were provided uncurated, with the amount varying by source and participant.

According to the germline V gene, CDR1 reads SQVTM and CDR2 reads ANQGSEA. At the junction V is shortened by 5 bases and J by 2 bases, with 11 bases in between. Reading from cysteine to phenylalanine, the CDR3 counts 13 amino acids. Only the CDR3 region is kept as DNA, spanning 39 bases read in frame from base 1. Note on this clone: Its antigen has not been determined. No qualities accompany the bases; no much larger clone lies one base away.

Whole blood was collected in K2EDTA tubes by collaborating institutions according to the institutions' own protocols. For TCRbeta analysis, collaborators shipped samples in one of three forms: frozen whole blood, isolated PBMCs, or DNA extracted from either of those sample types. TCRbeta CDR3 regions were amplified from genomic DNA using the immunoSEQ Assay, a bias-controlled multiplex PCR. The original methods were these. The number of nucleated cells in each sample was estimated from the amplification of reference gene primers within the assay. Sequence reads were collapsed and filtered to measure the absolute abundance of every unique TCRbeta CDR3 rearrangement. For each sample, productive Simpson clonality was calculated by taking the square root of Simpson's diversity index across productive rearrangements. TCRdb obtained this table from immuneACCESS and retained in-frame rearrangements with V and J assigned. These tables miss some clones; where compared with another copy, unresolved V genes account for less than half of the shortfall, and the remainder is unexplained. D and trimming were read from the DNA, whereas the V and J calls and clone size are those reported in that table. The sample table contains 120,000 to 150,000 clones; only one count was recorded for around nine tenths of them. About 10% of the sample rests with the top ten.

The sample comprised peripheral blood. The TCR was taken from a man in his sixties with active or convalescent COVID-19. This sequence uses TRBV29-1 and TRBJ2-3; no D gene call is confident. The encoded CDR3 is CSVIGRYTDTQYF. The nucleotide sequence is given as TGCAGCGTTATCGGCAGGTACACAGATACGCAGTATTTT.